This T cell receptor beta chain stems from a study of shared clonotypes between healthy human individuals. The wider study: The study used three CD4 naive, three CD4 memory, two CD8 naive and one CD8 memory plate per donor. Study outcomes and limitations: Estimated richness was generally greater in naive than memory subsets.

The CDR3 spans 15 residues. The V end was cut by 5 bases, the J end by 0 bases, with 8 bases between. Germline values: CDR1 MDHEN, CDR2 SYDVKM. The table came from immunoSEQ multiplex PCR; TCRdb's copy has only in-frame clones and leaves some out. Of 2 million to 2.5 million clones in the sample, approximately 90% were seen once. To note about this clone: Its antigen remains unknown. Other nucleotide sequences in the sample specify the same CDR3.

The receptor was derived from a man aged 18 to 30 in good health. Some clones in this sample may be carry-over from other donors' samples. Sequencing was done on a sample of naive CD4+ T cells from PBMCs. As to subset: CD45RA+ positively selected. This chain links TRBV28 with TRBJ2-6; D might be TRBD2 (5 bases). CDR3 amino acids: CASSPAGSGANVLTF. CDR3 coding DNA: TGTGCCAGCAGTCCCGCGGGCTCTGGGGCCAACGTCCTGACTTTC. Together with reference TRBV28 and TRBJ2-6, the CDR3 gives the full variable domain: DVKVTQSSRYLVKRTGEKVFLECVQDMDHENMFWYRQDPGLGLRLIYFSYDVKMKEKGDIPEGYSVSREKKERFSLILESASTNQTSMYLCASSPAGSGANVLTFGAGSRLTVL.